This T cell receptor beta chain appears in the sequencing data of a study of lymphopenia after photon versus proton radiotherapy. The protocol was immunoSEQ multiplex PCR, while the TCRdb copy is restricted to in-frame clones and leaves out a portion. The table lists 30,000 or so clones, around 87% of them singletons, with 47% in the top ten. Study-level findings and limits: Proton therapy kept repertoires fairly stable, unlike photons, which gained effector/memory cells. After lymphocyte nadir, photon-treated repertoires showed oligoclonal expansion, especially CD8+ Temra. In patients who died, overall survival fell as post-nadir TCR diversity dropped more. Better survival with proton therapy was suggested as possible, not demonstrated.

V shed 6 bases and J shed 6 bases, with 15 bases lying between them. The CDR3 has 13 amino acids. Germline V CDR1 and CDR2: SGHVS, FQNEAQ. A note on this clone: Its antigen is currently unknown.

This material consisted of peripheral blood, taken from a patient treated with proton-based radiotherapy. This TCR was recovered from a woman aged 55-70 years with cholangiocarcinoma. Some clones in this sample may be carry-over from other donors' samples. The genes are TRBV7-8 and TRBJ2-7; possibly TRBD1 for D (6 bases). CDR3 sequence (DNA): TGTGCCAGCAGAAAAGGGGGTGGGGGCGAGCAGTACTTC. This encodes CASRKGGGGEQYF.